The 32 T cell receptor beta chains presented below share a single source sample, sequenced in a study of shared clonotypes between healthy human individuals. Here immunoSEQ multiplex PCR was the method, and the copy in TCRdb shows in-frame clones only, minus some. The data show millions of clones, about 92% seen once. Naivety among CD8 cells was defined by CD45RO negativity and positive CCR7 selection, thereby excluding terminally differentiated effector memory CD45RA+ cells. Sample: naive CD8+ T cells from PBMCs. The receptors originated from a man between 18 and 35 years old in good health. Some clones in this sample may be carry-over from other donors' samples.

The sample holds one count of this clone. For the CDR3, the DNA is TGTGCCAGCAGCTTAGATGGGGAAATCAAACCCTCTGGAAACACCATATATTTT. Translating it yields CASSLDGEIKPSGNTIYF. This chain links TRBV11-2 with TRBJ1-3; D is unclear. V lost 0 bases to trimming and J lost 0 bases, with 15 bases between them. The CDR3 consists of 18 residues. Germline loops: CDR1 SGHAT, CDR2 FQNNGV.

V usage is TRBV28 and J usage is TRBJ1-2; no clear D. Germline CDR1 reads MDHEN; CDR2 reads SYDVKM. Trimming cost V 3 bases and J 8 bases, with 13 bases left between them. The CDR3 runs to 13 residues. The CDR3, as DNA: TGTGCCAGCAGTTTTGGTACTGGGTGGGGCTACACCTTC. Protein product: CASSFGTGWGYTF.

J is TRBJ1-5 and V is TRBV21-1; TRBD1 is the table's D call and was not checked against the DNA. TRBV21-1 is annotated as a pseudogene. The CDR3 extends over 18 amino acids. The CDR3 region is CASSKGEDGHWSNQPQHF. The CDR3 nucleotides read TGTGCCAGCAGCAAAGGAGAAGATGGGCATTGGAGCAATCAGCCCCAGCATTTT.

CDR3 nucleotide sequence: TGTGCCTGGAGTTTAAGACTAGCGGGAGATGAGACCCAGTACTTC. It is translated as CAWSLRLAGDETQYF. V usage is TRBV30 and J usage is TRBJ2-5, with 12 bases fitting TRBD2. V shed 2 bases and J 5 bases; nucleotides not matched to a gene: 6. Looked up from germline, CDR1 is GTSNPN and CDR2 is SVGIG (reference sequence). The CDR3 sequence is 15 residues long.

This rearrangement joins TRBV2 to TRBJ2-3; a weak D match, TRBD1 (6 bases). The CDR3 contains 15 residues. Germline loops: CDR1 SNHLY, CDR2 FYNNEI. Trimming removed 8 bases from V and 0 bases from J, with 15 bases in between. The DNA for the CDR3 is TGTGCCAGCCCCACCATGGGGGCTAGCACAGATACGCAGTATTTT. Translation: CASPTMGASTDTQYF.

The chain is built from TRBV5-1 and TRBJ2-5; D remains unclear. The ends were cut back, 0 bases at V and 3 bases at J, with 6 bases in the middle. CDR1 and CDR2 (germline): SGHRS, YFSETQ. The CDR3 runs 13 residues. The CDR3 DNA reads TGCGCCAGCAGCTTGGAAACAGAAGAGACCCAGTACTTC. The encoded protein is CASSLETEETQYF.

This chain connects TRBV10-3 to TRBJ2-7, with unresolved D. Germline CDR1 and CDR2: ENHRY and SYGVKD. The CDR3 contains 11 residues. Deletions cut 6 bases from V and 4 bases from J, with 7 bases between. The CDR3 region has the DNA TGTGCCATCAGGACCGATTACGAGCAGTACTTC. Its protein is CAIRTDYEQYF.

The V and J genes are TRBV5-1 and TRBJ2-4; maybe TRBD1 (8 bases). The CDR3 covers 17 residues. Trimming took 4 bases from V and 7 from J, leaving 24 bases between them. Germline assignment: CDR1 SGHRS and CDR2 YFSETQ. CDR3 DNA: TGCGCCAGCAGCCAAGGGACAGGCGGGGGTATCTGGAACATTCAGTACTTC. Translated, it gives CASSQGTGGGIWNIQYF.

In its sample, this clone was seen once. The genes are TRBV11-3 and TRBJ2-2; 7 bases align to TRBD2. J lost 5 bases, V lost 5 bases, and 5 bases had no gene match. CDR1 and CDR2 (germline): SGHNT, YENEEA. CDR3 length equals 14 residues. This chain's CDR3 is CASSVPGGTGELFF. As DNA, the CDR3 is TGTGCCAGCAGCGTACCCGGGGGGACCGGGGAGCTGTTTTTT.

The chain's CDR3 is CASSEGNEQFF. CDR3 bases: TGTGCCAGCAGTGAAGGCAATGAGCAGTTCTTC. The chain employs TRBV6-4 and TRBJ2-1; no clear D gene. V lost 3 bases and J 6 bases, leaving 3 bases between the germline ends. The CDR3 is made up of 11 amino acids. Germline lookup yields CDR1 MRHNA and CDR2 SNTAGT.

Written as DNA, the CDR3 is TGTGCCAGCAGCCGAGAGGGGGCAGGTGAAGCTTTCTTT. It encodes CASSREGAGEAFF. V gene TRBV14 combines with J gene TRBJ1-1; the match to TRBD1 covers 7 bases. The CDR3 totals 13 residues. The germline V gene has CDR1 SGHDN and CDR2 FVKESK. With V trimmed by 4 bases and J by 7 bases, 6 bases remained unmatched.

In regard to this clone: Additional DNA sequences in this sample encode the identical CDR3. In DNA form, the CDR3 reads TGTGCCAGCAGTTTCCAGGCCACCTACGAGCAGTACTTC. The encoded protein is CASSFQATYEQYF. The rearrangement joins TRBV27 to TRBJ2-7; D remains unclear. The CDR3 spans 13 residues. Germline V CDR1 and CDR2: MNHEY, SMNVEV (reference sequence). V was pared by 3 bases and J by 2 bases, with 8 bases between.

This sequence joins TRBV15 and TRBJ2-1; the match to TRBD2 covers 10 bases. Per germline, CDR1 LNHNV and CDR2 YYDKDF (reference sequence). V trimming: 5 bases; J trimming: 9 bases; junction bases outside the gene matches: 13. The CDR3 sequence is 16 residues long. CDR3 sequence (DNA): TGTGCCACCAGCCCACGGGGAACTAGCGGGATTGGTGAGCAGTTCTTC. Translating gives CATSPRGTSGIGEQFF.

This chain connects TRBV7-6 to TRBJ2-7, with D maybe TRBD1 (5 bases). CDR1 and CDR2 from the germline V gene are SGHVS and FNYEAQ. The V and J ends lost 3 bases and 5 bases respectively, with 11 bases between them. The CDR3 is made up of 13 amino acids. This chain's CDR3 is CASSFTQGNEQYF. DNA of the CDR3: TGTGCCAGCAGCTTTACTCAGGGAAACGAGCAGTACTTC.

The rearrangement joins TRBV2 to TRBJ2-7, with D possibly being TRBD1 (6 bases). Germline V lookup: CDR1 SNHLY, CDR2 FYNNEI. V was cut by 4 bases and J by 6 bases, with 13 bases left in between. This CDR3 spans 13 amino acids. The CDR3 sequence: CASSGSGGREQYF. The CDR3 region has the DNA TGTGCCAGCAGTGGTAGTGGGGGCCGCGAGCAGTACTTC. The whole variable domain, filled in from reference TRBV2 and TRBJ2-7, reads EPEVTQTPSHQVTQMGQEVILRCVPISNHLYFYWYRQILGQKVEFLVSFYNNEISEKSEIFDDQFSVERPDGSNFTLKIRSTKLEDSAMYFCASSGSGGREQYFGPGTRLTVT.

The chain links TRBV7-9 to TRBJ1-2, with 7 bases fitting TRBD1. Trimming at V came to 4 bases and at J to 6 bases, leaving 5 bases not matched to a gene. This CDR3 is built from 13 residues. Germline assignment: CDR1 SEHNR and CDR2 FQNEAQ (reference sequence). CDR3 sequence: CASSSGGEDGYTF. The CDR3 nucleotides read TGTGCCAGCAGCTCAGGGGGAGAGGATGGCTACACCTTC.

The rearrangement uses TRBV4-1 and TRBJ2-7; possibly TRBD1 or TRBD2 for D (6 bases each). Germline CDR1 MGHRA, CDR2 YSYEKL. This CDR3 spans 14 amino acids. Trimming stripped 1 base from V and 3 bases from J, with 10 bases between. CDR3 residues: CASSQGRGDYEQYF. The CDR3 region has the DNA TGCGCCAGCAGCCAAGGAAGGGGGGACTACGAGCAGTACTTC.

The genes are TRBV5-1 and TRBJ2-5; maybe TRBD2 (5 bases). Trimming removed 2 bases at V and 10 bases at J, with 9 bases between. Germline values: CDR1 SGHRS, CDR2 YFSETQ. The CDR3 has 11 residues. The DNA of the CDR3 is TGCGCCAGCAGCTTTGAAGAGGGCCAGTACTTC. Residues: CASSFEEGQYF.

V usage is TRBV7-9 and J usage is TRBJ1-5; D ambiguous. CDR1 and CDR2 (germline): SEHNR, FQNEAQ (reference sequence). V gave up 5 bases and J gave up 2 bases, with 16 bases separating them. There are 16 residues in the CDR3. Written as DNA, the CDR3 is TGTGCCAGCAGCCCCCCCGGTCGGGAGGGCAATCAGCCCCAGCATTTT. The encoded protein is CASSPPGREGNQPQHF.

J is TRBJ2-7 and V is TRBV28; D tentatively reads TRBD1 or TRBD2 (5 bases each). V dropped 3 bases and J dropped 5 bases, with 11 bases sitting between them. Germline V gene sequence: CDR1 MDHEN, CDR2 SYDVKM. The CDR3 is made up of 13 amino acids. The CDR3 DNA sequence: TGTGCCAGCAGTTTCAGAGGGGCGGACGAGCAGTACTTC. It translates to CASSFRGADEQYF.

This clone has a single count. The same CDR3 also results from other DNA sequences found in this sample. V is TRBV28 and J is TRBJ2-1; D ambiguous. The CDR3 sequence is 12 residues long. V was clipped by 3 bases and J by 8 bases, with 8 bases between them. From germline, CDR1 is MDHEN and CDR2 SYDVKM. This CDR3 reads CASSFGAYEQFF. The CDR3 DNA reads TGTGCCAGCAGTTTTGGTGCGTATGAGCAGTTCTTC. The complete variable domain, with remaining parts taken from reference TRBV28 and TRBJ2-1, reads DVKVTQSSRYLVKRTGEKVFLECVQDMDHENMFWYRQDPGLGLRLIYFSYDVKMKEKGDIPEGYSVSREKKERFSLILESASTNQTSMYLCASSFGAYEQFFGPGTRLTVL.

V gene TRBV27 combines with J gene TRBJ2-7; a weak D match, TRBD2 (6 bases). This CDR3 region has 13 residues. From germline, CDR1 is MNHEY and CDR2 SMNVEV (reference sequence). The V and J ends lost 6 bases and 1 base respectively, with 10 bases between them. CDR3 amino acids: CASSHGTSYEQYF. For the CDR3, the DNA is TGTGCCAGCAGCCACGGGACTTCCTACGAGCAGTACTTC.

The CDR3 DNA sequence: TGTGCCAGCAGCTTAGTGCCACCCAGCACAGATACGCAGTATTTT. It is translated as CASSLVPPSTDTQYF. V is TRBV7-6 and J is TRBJ2-3, with D hard to call. The CDR3 covers 15 residues. V was pared by 1 base and J by 0 bases, with 8 bases between. Germline-derived CDR1 and CDR2 are SGHVS and FNYEAQ.

The CDR3 loop reads CSVSEQGREQYF. In nucleotides, the CDR3 is TGCAGCGTATCGGAACAGGGACGCGAGCAGTACTTC. The rearrangement uses TRBV29-1 and TRBJ2-7; the D gene is possibly TRBD1 (6 bases). This CDR3 comprises 12 residues. CDR1 is SQVTM and CDR2 is ANQGSEA in the germline V gene. Trimming removed 6 bases from V and 6 bases from J, with 15 bases in between.

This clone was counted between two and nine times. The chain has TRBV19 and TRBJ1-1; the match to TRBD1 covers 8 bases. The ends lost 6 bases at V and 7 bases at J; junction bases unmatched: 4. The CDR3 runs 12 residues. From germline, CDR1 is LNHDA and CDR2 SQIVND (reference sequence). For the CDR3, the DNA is TGTGCCAGTAGCCAGGGACAGGTTGAAGCTTTCTTT. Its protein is CASSQGQVEAFF.

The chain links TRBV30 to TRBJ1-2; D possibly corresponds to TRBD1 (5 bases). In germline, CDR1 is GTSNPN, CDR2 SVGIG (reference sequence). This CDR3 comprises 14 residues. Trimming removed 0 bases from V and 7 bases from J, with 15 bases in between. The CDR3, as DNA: TGTGCCTGGAGTGTCGGTAGGGGAGGATCTGGCTACACCTTC. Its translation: CAWSVGRGGSGYTF.

CDR3 DNA sequence: TGTGCCAGCAGTTTGAGGACAGGGTATACTGAAGCTTTCTTT. This gives the protein CASSLRTGYTEAFF. V is TRBV27 and J is TRBJ1-1, with 8 bases that match TRBD1. This CDR3 contains 14 residues. After removal of 3 bases from V and 5 bases from J, the junction contained 5 bases not matched to a gene. Germline CDR1 MNHEY, CDR2 SMNVEV (reference sequence).

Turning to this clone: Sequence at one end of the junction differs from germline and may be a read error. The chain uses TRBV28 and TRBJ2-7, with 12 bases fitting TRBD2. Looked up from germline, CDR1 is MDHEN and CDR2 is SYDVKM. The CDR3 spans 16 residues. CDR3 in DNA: TGTGCCAGCAGTCGTCGTGGGGGTGCTAGCGGGAGGGCCATGGACTTC. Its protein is CASSRRGGASGRAMDF.

The CDR3 here is CASSFRGTDTQYF. Here the CDR3 DNA reads TGTGCCAGCAGCTTCAGGGGCACAGATACGCAGTATTTT. V and J are TRBV11-2 and TRBJ2-3; D is perhaps TRBD1 (5 bases). Per the germline V gene, CDR1 is SGHAT and CDR2 is FQNNGV. V was trimmed by 3 bases and J by 1 base, leaving 5 bases between them. The CDR3 extends over 13 amino acids.

CDR3 DNA: TGTGCCACCAGCAGAGTACAGGAAGCTCCAGATACGCAGTATTTT. Translating it yields CATSRVQEAPDTQYF. This rearrangement joins TRBV15 to TRBJ2-3, with TRBD1 as a possible D gene (5 bases). V was pared by 1 base and J by 4 bases, with 12 bases between. Germline CDR1 is LNHNV and CDR2 is YYDKDF (reference sequence). This CDR3 has 15 residues.

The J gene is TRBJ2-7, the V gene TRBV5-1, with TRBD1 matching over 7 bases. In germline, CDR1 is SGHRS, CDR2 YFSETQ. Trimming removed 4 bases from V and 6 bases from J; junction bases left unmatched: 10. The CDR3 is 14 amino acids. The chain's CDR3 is CASSQRTGAGEQYF. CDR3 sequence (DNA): TGCGCCAGCAGCCAGAGGACAGGAGCTGGCGAGCAGTACTTC.

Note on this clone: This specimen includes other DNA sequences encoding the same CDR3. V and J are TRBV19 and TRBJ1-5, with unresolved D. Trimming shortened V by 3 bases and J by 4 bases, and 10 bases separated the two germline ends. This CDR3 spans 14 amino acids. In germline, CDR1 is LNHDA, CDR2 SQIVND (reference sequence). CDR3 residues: CASSIAGRNQPQHF. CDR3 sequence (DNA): TGTGCCAGTAGTATCGCAGGAAGGAATCAGCCCCAGCATTTT.